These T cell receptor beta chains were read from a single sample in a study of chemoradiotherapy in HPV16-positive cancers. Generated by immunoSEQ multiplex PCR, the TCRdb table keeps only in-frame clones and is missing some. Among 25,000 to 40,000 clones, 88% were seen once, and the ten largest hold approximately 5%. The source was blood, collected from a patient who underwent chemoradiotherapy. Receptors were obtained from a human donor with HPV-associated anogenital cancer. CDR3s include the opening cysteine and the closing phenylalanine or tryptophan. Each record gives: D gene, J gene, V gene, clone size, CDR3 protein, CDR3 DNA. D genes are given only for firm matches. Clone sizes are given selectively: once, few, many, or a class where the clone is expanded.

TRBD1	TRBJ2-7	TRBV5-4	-	CASSFGTGVFLEQYF	TGTGCCAGCAGCTTCGGGACAGGGGTCTTCTTGGAGCAGTACTTC
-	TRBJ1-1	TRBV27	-	CASSFVGNTEAFF	TGTGCCAGCAGTTTTGTGGGTAACACTGAAGCTTTCTTT
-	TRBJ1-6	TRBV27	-	CASNVQGPNSPLHF	TGTGCCAGCAACGTCCAGGGGCCGAATTCACCCCTCCACTTT
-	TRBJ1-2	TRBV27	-	CASSLRRDNGYTF	TGTGCCAGCAGTTTGAGAAGGGACAATGGCTACACCTTC
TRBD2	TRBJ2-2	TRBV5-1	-	CASSVPGTSNRGELFF	TGCGCCAGCAGCGTACCCGGGACTAGCAACCGCGGGGAGCTGTTTTTT
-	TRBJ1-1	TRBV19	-	CASTLEYSTEAFF	TGTGCCAGTACCCTAGAGTACTCTACTGAAGCTTTCTTT
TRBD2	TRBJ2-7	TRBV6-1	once	CASSPWSGSSGEQYF	TGTGCCAGCAGCCCCTGGAGCGGGAGTTCGGGCGAGCAGTACTTC
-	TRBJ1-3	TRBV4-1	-	CASSRIPDGRSGNTIYF	TGCGCCAGCAGCCGAATCCCCGACGGGAGGTCTGGAAACACCATATATTTT
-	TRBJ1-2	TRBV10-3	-	CAISAGQPSASHGYTF	TGTGCCATCAGTGCCGGACAGCCCTCGGCCTCTCATGGCTACACCTTC
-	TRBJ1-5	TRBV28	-	CASSPFPRGGLYSNQPQHF	TGTGCCAGCAGTCCTTTCCCCCGAGGCGGGCTATATAGCAATCAGCCCCAGCATTTT
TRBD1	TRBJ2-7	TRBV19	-	CASSSATGETYSYEQYF	TGTGCCAGTAGTTCCGCCACAGGGGAAACTTACTCCTACGAGCAGTACTTC
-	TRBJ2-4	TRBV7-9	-	CASSFGAEASIQYF	TGTGCCAGCAGCTTCGGCGCCGAAGCCTCTATTCAGTACTTC
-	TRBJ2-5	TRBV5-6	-	CASLYWGFRGETQYF	TGTGCCAGCCTCTACTGGGGCTTTCGGGGAGAGACCCAGTACTTC
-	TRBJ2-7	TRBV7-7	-	CASSLGASSTHEQYF	TGTGCTAGCAGCTTAGGTGCCAGTAGTACCCACGAGCAGTACTTC
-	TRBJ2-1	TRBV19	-	CASSIGGGALNEQFF	TGTGCCAGTAGTATTGGGGGGGGCGCCCTCAATGAGCAGTTCTTC
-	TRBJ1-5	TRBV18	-	CASSPEGNSQPQHF	TGTGCCAGCTCACCAGAGGGGAATAGTCAGCCCCAGCATTTT
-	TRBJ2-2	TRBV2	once	CASTLGPNTGELFF	TGTGCCAGCACCCTGGGACCGAACACCGGGGAGCTGTTTTTT
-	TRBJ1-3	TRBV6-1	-	CASSLADSGNTIYF	TGTGCCAGCAGTTTGGCAGACTCTGGAAACACCATATATTTT
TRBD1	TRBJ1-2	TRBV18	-	CASSPGQGSYEDGYTF	TGTGCCAGCTCCCCGGGACAGGGGAGTTATGAGGATGGCTACACCTTC
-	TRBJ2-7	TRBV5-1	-	CASSLTLGATLYEQYF	TGCGCCAGCAGCTTGACCTTGGGGGCAACGCTCTACGAGCAGTACTTC
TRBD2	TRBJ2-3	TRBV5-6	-	CASSEGLGTDTQYF	TGTGCCAGCAGCGAAGGACTAGGCACAGATACGCAGTATTTT
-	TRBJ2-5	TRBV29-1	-	CSVPAGMAETQYF	TGCAGCGTTCCGGCGGGGATGGCGGAGACCCAGTACTTC
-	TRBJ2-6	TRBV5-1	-	CASSPVGESGANVLTF	TGCGCCAGCAGCCCGGTCGGGGAGTCTGGGGCCAACGTCCTGACTTTC
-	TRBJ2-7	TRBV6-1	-	CASSERGYEQYF	TGTGCCAGCAGTGAAAGGGGATACGAGCAGTACTTC
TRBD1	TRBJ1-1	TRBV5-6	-	CASSELTGLTTEAFF	TGTGCCAGCAGCGAGCTGACAGGGTTGACCACTGAAGCTTTCTTT
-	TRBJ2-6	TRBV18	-	CASSPNSGANVLTF	TGTGCCAGCTCGCCCAACTCTGGGGCCAACGTCCTGACTTTC
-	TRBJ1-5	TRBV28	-	CASSLGGSNQPQHF	TGTGCCAGCAGTTTAGGCGGTAGCAATCAGCCCCAGCATTTT
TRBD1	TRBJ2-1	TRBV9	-	CASSAGQGNYNEQFF	TGTGCCAGCAGCGCAGGACAGGGAAACTACAATGAGCAGTTCTTC
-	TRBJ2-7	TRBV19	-	CASSIAEGTYEQYF	TGTGCCAGTAGTATAGCTGAGGGAACCTACGAGCAGTACTTC
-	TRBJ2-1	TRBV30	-	CACNGGAGAGQFF	TGTGCCTGCAACGGAGGAGCTGGGGCGGGGCAGTTCTTC
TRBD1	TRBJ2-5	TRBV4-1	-	CASSQRTGQETQYF	TGCGCCAGCAGCCAGAGGACAGGGCAAGAGACCCAGTACTTC
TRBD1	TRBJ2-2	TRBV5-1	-	CASSLMPTGSANTGELFF	TGCGCCAGCAGCTTGATGCCGACAGGGAGCGCGAACACCGGGGAGCTGTTTTTT
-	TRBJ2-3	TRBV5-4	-	CASSFQSSTDTQYF	TGTGCCAGCAGCTTTCAGTCAAGCACAGATACGCAGTATTTT
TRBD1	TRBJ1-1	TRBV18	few	CASSRQGDTEAFF	TGTGCCAGCTCACGACAGGGGGACACTGAAGCTTTCTTT
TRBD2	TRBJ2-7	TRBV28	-	CASTRLAGPYEQYF	TGTGCCAGCACCCGACTAGCGGGGCCCTACGAGCAGTACTTC
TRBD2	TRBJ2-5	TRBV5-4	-	CASSLNSGRTETQYF	TGTGCCAGCAGCTTAAATAGCGGGCGGACGGAGACCCAGTACTTC
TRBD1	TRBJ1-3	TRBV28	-	CASSSMGQFTLSGNTIYF	TGTGCCAGCAGCTCCATGGGACAGTTTACTCTCTCTGGAAACACCATATATTTT
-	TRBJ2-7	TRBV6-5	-	CASSYSPGPSYEQYF	TGTGCCAGCAGTTACTCGCCGGGACCCTCCTACGAGCAGTACTTC
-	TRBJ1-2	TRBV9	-	CASSTSIGDYGYTF	TGTGCCAGCAGCACCTCAATCGGAGACTATGGCTACACCTTC
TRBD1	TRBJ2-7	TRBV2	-	CASSGDRVYEQYF	TGTGCCAGCAGTGGGGACAGGGTCTACGAGCAGTACTTC
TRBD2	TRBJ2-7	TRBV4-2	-	CASSQTSEYEQYF	TGTGCCAGCAGCCAAACTAGCGAGTACGAGCAGTACTTC
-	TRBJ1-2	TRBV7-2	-	CASSLGNRDGYTF	TGTGCCAGCAGCTTAGGGAACAGGGACGGCTACACCTTC
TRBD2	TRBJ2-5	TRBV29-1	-	CSAGTSGTKETQYF	TGCAGCGCCGGGACTAGCGGGACTAAAGAGACCCAGTACTTC
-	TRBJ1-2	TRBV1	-	CTSSPHSGSRLYGYTF	TGCACCAGCAGCCCGCATTCGGGCAGCCGGCTCTATGGCTACACCTTC
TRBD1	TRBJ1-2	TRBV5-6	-	CASSRGQGNYGYTF	TGTGCCAGCAGCCGGGGACAGGGGAACTATGGCTACACCTTC
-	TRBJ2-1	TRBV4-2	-	CATRLGGPIDEQFF	TGTGCCACCCGATTGGGGGGGCCGATCGATGAGCAGTTCTTC
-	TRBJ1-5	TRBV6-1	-	CASRLDWERSQPQHF	TGTGCCAGCAGGTTAGACTGGGAGAGGAGTCAGCCCCAGCATTTT
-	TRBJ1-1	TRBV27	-	CASSLGTFNTEAFF	TGTGCCAGCAGTTTGGGGACATTCAACACTGAAGCTTTCTTT
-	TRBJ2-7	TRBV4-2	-	CASSQGRGSSYEQYF	TGTGCCAGCAGCCAAGGGCGGGGAAGCTCCTACGAGCAGTACTTC
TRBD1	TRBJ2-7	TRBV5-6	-	CASSQTGTGGYEQYF	TGTGCCAGCAGCCAGACCGGGACAGGGGGCTACGAGCAGTACTTC
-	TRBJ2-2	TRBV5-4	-	CASSLYPLNTGELFF	TGTGCCAGCAGCTTATATCCTTTGAACACCGGGGAGCTGTTTTTT